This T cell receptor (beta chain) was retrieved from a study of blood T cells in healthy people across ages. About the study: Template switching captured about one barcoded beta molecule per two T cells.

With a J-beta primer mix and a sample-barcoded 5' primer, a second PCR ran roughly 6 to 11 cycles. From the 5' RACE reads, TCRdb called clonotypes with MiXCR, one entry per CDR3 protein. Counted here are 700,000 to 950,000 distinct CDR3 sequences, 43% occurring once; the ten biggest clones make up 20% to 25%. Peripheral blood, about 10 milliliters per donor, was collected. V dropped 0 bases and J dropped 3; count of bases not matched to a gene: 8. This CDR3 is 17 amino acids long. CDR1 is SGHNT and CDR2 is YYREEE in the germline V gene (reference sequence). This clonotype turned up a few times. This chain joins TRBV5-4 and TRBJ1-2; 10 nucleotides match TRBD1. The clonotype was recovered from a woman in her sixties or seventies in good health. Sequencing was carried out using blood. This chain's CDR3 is CASSLEGGQGIYYGYTF. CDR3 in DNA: TGTGCCAGCAGCTTGGAGGGGGGACAGGGGATCTACTATGGCTACACCTTC.